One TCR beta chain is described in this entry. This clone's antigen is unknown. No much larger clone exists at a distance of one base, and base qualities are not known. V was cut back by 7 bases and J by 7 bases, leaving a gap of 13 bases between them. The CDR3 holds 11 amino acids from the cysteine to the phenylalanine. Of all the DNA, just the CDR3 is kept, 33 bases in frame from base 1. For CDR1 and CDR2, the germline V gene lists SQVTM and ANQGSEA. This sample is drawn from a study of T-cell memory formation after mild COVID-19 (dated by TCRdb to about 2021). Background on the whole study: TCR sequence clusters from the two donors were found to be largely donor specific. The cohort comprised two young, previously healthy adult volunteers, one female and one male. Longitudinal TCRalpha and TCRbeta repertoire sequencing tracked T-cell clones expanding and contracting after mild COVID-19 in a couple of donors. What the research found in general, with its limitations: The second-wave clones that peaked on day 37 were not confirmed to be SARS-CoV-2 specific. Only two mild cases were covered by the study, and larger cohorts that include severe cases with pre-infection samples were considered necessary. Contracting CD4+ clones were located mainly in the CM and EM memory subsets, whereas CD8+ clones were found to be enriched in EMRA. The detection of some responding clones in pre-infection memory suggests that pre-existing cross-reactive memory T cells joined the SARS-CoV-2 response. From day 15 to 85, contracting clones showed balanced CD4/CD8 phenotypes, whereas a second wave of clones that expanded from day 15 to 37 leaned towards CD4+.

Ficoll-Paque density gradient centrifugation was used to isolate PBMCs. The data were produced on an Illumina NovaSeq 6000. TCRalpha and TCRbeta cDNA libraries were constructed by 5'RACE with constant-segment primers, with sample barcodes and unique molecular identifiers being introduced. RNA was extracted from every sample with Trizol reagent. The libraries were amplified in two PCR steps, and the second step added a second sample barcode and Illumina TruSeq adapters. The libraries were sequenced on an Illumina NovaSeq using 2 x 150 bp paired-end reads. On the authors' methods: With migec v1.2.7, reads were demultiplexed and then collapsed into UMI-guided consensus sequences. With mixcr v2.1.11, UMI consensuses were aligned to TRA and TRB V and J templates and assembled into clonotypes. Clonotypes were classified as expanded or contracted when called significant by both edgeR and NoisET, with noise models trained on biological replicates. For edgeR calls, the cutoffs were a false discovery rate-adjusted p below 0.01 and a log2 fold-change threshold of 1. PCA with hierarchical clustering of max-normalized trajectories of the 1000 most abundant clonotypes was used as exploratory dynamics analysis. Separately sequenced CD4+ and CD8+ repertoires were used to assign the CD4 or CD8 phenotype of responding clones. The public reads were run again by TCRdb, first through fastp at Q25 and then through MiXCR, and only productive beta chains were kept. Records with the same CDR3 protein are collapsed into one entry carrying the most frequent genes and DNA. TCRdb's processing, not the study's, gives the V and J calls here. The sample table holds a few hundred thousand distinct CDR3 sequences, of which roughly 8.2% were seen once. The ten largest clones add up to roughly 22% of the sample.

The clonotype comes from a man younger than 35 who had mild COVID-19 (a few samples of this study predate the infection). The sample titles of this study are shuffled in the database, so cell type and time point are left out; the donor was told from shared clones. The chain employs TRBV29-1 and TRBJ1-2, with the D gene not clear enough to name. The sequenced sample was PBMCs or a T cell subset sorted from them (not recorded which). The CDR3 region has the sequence CSALTDRGYTF. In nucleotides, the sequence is TGCAGCGCCCTTACAGATCGTGGCTACACCTTC.